Sequencing of this T cell receptor beta chain was carried out in a study of STAT3 mutations in large granular lymphocyte leukemia. Study-level background: Roughly 37% of treated T-LGLL patients showed hematologic response to immunosuppression. Study results and limitations: After therapy, about 35% of the 18 patients switched clonotypes, all new clones STAT3 wild type. Every T-LGLL patient had at least one immunodominant TCRbeta clonotype.

Points on this clone: Its antigen remains unidentified.

Produced via immunoSEQ multiplex PCR; TCRdb's table is partial and in-frame only. The sample lists fewer than 8,500 clones; 91% were seen once. V dropped 5 bases and J dropped 4 bases, with 18 bases sitting between them. CDR3 length equals 15 residues. The germline gives CDR1 SGHRS, CDR2 YFSETQ. The TCR sequence derives from a man between 50 and 59 years old with T-cell large granular lymphocyte leukemia. Some clones in this sample may be carry-over from other donors' samples. V is TRBV5-1 and J is TRBJ2-5; D gene unclear. The sample comprised peripheral blood mononuclear cells. CDR3 region: CASSRIPFSAETQYF. DNA for the CDR3: TGCGCCAGCAGTCGTATACCCTTCTCGGCAGAGACCCAGTACTTC.